The 22 T cell receptor beta chains presented below share a single source sample, sequenced in a study of blood T cell repertoires in COVID-19 (TCRdb year 2020). The library came from the immunoSEQ multiplex PCR assay. Imported from immuneACCESS, the table was reduced by TCRdb to in-frame sequences with V and J called. These copies leave out some clones; in studies compared against another copy, an unresolved V gene accounts for under half, and the cause of the remainder is not known. Recorded for this sample are 100,000 to 130,000 clones; 88% of them occurred a single time. The ten largest account for 2.4% of the sample. Material: peripheral blood. The receptor source for this set is a human donor in a cohort sampled during active COVID-19.

The chain employs TRBV4-2 and TRBJ2-6; D is possibly TRBD1 (5 bases). The germline V gene encodes CDR1 LGHNA and CDR2 YNFKEQ. CDR3 length: 18 residues. Trimming removed 1 base at V and 0 bases at J, with 13 bases between. CDR3 sequence: CASSQVAAGHSGANVLTF. CDR3 nucleotide sequence: TGTGCCAGCAGCCAAGTCGCTGCAGGGCACTCTGGGGCCAACGTCCTGACTTTC.

This clone was counted between two and nine times. The chain is built from TRBV5-1 and TRBJ1-3, with 7 positions matching TRBD1. J lost 3 bases, V lost 6 bases, and 6 bases had no gene match. Germline values: CDR1 SGHRS, CDR2 YFSETQ. The CDR3 has 14 amino acids. The CDR3 nucleotides read TGCGCCAGCACAGACAGGGCTGATGGAAACACCATATATTTT. Protein sequence: CASTDRADGNTIYF.

This clone was counted once. The chain joins TRBV7-9 to TRBJ2-7, with 12 bases aligning to TRBD2. Germline V CDR1 and CDR2: SEHNR, FQNEAQ (reference sequence). The J segment lost 2 bases and the V segment lost 5 bases, leaving 16 bases of the junction unmatched. This CDR3 is 19 amino acids long. The CDR3 DNA reads TGTGCCAGCAGCCCGACGGCGGCTAGCGGGAGGGGAGACCCCTACGAGCAGTACTTC. This encodes CASSPTAASGRGDPYEQYF.

The V and J genes are TRBV24-1 and TRBJ2-1, with 11 bases identical to TRBD2. V shed 4 bases, J shed 3 bases, and the junction held 4 bases outside the gene matches. Looked up from germline, CDR1 is KGHDR and CDR2 is SFDVKD. The CDR3 is 16 amino acids. For the CDR3, the DNA is TGTGCCACCAGTGACGCCGGGACTAGCGGCTACAATGAGCAGTTCTTC. This gives the protein CATSDAGTSGYNEQFF.

The genes are TRBV7-8 and TRBJ2-1; 7 bases are shared with TRBD2. CDR1 is SGHVS and CDR2 is FQNEAQ in the germline V gene. The V segment lost 1 base and the J segment 5 bases; nucleotides outside the gene matches: 8. The CDR3 runs 16 residues. DNA for the CDR3: TGTGCCAGCAGCTTAGGGGGGAGGGCCGTAAACAATGAGCAGTTCTTC. Amino acids: CASSLGGRAVNNEQFF.

This rearrangement joins TRBV11-2 to TRBJ1-2, with TRBD1 matching over 7 bases. Trimming cost V 5 bases and J 5 bases; bases outside gene matches: 5. This CDR3 contains 13 residues. Germline CDR1 is SGHAT and CDR2 is FQNNGV. The DNA of the CDR3 is TGTGCCAGCAGCGCGGACAGGAGATATGGCTACACCTTC. Protein sequence: CASSADRRYGYTF.

V and J are TRBV5-6 and TRBJ1-1, with D maybe TRBD1 (5 bases). CDR3 length equals 14 residues. Germline V lookup: CDR1 SGHDT, CDR2 YYEEEE. The V gene lost 0 bases and the J gene lost 7 bases, with 13 bases spanning the gap. CDR3 amino acids: CASSLVVGEVEAFF. The CDR3 coding sequence is TGTGCCAGCAGCTTGGTTGTAGGGGAGGTTGAAGCTTTCTTT.

This chain joins TRBV7-9 and TRBJ2-1; 10 nucleotides agree with TRBD2. CDR3 length equals 19 residues. CDR1 SEHNR and CDR2 FQNEAQ come from the germline V gene (reference sequence). The junction had 11 bases not matched to a gene; V was cut back by 3 bases and J by 0 bases. CDR3 loop: CASSFSLAGATISYNEQFF. DNA for the CDR3: TGTGCCAGCAGCTTTTCGCTAGCGGGAGCGACGATCTCCTACAATGAGCAGTTCTTC. Drawing the rest from reference TRBV7-9 and TRBJ2-1, the complete variable domain is DTGVSQNPRHKITKRGQNVTFRCDPISEHNRLYWYRQTLGQGPEFLTYFQNEAQLEKSRLLSDRFSAERPKGSFSTLEIQRTEQGDSAMYLCASSFSLAGATISYNEQFFGPGTRLTVL.

The chain has TRBV6-4 and TRBJ2-1; the match to TRBD2 covers 10 bases. The V and J ends lost 6 bases and 6 bases, in that order; junction bases with no gene match: 8. Germline V lookup: CDR1 MRHNA, CDR2 SNTAGT. The CDR3 consists of 15 residues. For the CDR3, the DNA is TGTGCCAGCAGAGGTCTAGCGGGGGCCCTCAATGAGCAGTTCTTC. This translates into CASRGLAGALNEQFF.

This clone was seen once. The DNA for the CDR3 is TGTGCCAGTAGTGTCCCCCGGGACAGGGAGGGGCTACGTGAAAAACTGTTTTTT. Translated: CASSVPRDREGLREKLFF. The chain recombines TRBV19 with TRBJ1-4; 9 nucleotides agree with TRBD1. Unmatched junction bases numbered 17, after V lost 5 bases and J lost 7 bases. Germline V gene data show CDR1 as LNHDA and CDR2 as SQIVND (reference sequence). This CDR3 has 18 residues.

The chain recombines TRBV5-1 with TRBJ2-5, with D possibly TRBD1 on 5 matching bases. Germline-derived CDR1 and CDR2 are SGHRS and YFSETQ. V lost 2 bases, J lost 4 bases, and 15 bases lay in between. The length of the CDR3 is 15 residues. The chain's CDR3 is CASSLQPGYSETQYF. The CDR3 region has the DNA TGCGCCAGCAGCTTACAGCCAGGGTATTCAGAGACCCAGTACTTC. Filled out from reference TRBV5-1 and TRBJ2-5, the complete variable domain reads KAGVTQTPRYLIKTRGQQVTLSCSPISGHRSVSWYQQTPGQGLQFLFEYFSETQRNKGNFPGRFSGRQFSNSRSEMNVSTLELGDSALYLCASSLQPGYSETQYFGPGTRLLVL.

The chain couples TRBV27 to TRBJ1-2, with 8 bases fitting TRBD1. Germline loops: CDR1 MNHEY, CDR2 SMNVEV (reference sequence). The CDR3 is 14 amino acids. Trimming removed 4 bases from V and 0 bases from J; junction bases left unmatched: 1. CDR3 nucleotides: TGTGCCAGCAGTTGGACAGGGCCTAACTATGGCTACACCTTC. It translates to CASSWTGPNYGYTF.

The table lists this clone with a few counts. The chain couples TRBV7-9 to TRBJ1-1; D is unclear. Germline lookup yields CDR1 SEHNR and CDR2 FQNEAQ (reference sequence). This CDR3 contains 12 residues. The ends were cut back, 1 base at V and 6 bases at J, with 6 bases in the middle. This chain's CDR3 is CASSLGGSEAFF. Written as DNA, the CDR3 is TGTGCCAGCAGCTTAGGCGGGTCTGAAGCTTTCTTT.

The rearrangement uses TRBV7-9 and TRBJ1-4, with D perhaps matching TRBD1 (6 bases). The CDR3 is 17 amino acids. Trimming pared 6 bases from V and 0 bases from J, leaving 17 bases between. Germline CDR1 is SEHNR and CDR2 is FQNEAQ (reference sequence). DNA of the CDR3: TGTGCCAGCAGGAGAGGAACAGGGCTTACAACTAATGAAAAACTGTTTTTT. The encoded protein is CASRRGTGLTTNEKLFF.

This clone appeared a single time. The rearrangement joins TRBV7-3 to TRBJ2-5; tentatively, D is TRBD1 (6 bases). This CDR3 contains 14 residues. The germline CDR1 and CDR2 sequences are SGHTA and FQGTGA. V gave up 5 bases and J gave up 2 bases, with 12 bases separating them. The CDR3 region has the DNA TGTGCCAGCAGCCCACAGGGTGGGCAAGAGACCCAGTACTTC. Amino acids: CASSPQGGQETQYF.

The rearrangement uses TRBV5-1 and TRBJ2-4, with D possibly TRBD2 on 6 matching bases. The CDR3 is made up of 15 amino acids. Germline lookup yields CDR1 SGHRS and CDR2 YFSETQ. V lost 4 bases to trimming and J lost 2 bases, with 13 bases between them. DNA of the CDR3: TGCGCCAGCAGCCCCGCTAGCGATCCCAAAAACATTCAGTACTTC. This translates into CASSPASDPKNIQYF. Full variable domain (outside the CDR3, taken from reference TRBV5-1 and TRBJ2-4): KAGVTQTPRYLIKTRGQQVTLSCSPISGHRSVSWYQQTPGQGLQFLFEYFSETQRNKGNFPGRFSGRQFSNSRSEMNVSTLELGDSALYLCASSPASDPKNIQYFGAGTRLSVL.

The chain couples TRBV10-3 to TRBJ1-2, with 9 bases matching TRBD1. The CDR3 is 13 residues long. Germline CDR1 ENHRY, CDR2 SYGVKD. V trimming: 7 bases; J trimming: 6 bases; junction bases outside the gene matches: 6. CDR3 in amino acids: CAIMGQGIDGYTF. CDR3 bases: TGTGCCATCATGGGACAGGGCATAGATGGCTACACCTTC.

The V call is TRBV5-1, the J call TRBJ2-3, with D possibly matching TRBD2 (5 bases). The V and J ends lost 4 bases and 6 bases respectively, with 12 bases between them. Germline CDR1 is SGHRS and CDR2 is YFSETQ. The CDR3 consists of 13 residues. CDR3 nucleotide sequence: TGCGCCAGCAGCCCGGGAATAGCCGATACGCAGTATTTT. Translation gives CASSPGIADTQYF.

CDR3 in amino acids: CASSLAGQRDSPLHF. In nucleotides, the CDR3 is TGCGCCAGCAGCTTGGCCGGGCAGCGGGATTCACCCCTCCACTTT. The chain links TRBV5-1 to TRBJ1-6; D remains ambiguous. Germline V CDR1 and CDR2: SGHRS, YFSETQ. CDR3 length equals 15 residues. V lost 0 bases to trimming and J lost 8 bases, with 12 bases between them. Together with reference TRBV5-1 and TRBJ1-6, the CDR3 gives the full variable domain: KAGVTQTPRYLIKTRGQQVTLSCSPISGHRSVSWYQQTPGQGLQFLFEYFSETQRNKGNFPGRFSGRQFSNSRSEMNVSTLELGDSALYLCASSLAGQRDSPLHFGNGTRLTVT.

The chain has TRBV19 and TRBJ2-7, with 9 bases aligning to TRBD1. Germline lookup yields CDR1 LNHDA and CDR2 SQIVND (reference sequence). CDR3 length equals 14 residues. Trimming at V came to 6 bases and at J to 0 bases, leaving 3 bases not matched to a gene. CDR3 protein: CASSQTGGSYEQYF. Written as DNA, the CDR3 is TGTGCCAGTAGCCAGACAGGGGGCTCCTACGAGCAGTACTTC.

The V call is TRBV7-6, the J call TRBJ2-5; D unclear. Germline assignment: CDR1 SGHVS and CDR2 FNYEAQ. The V end was cut by 4 bases, the J end by 2 bases, with 2 bases between. This CDR3 is built from 11 residues. CDR3 DNA: TGTGCCAGCAGCTCGCAAGAGACCCAGTACTTC. Encoded protein: CASSSQETQYF.

The J gene is TRBJ2-2, the V gene TRBV7-9; D possibly corresponds to TRBD1 (6 bases). Germline CDR1 reads SEHNR; CDR2 reads FQNEAQ (reference sequence). The CDR3 consists of 14 residues. Trimming shortened V by 3 bases and J by 5 bases, and 10 bases separated the two germline ends. CDR3 loop: CASSLDSDTGELFF. Here the CDR3 DNA reads TGTGCCAGCAGCTTGGACAGTGATACCGGGGAGCTGTTTTTT.